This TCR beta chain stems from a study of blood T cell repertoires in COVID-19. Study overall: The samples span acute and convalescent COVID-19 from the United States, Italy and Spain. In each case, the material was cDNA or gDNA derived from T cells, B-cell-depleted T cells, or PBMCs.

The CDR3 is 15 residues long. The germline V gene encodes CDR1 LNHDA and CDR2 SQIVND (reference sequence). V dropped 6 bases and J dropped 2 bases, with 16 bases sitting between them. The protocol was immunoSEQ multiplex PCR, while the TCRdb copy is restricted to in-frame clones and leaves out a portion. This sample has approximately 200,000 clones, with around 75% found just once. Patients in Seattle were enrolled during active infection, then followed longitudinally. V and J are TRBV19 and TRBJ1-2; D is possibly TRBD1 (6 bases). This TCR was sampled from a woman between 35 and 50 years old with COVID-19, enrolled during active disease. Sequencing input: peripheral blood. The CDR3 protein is CASSRARQGNYGYTF. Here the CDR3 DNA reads TGTGCCAGTAGCCGCGCCCGTCAGGGGAACTATGGCTACACCTTC.